This T cell receptor (beta chain) was observed in a study of shared clonotypes between healthy human individuals. Study at large: CD8 memory received one plate per donor, CD8 naive two, CD4 memory three and CD4 naive three. Study-wide results and caveats: In this cohort, only blood was sampled, and tissue repertoires likely differ.

This CDR3 is 11 amino acids long. CDR1 and CDR2 from the germline V gene are MNHEY and SMNVEV (reference sequence). V was clipped by 7 bases and J by 1 base, with 4 bases between them. In the authors' methods: Owing to the provision of junction-only sequences devoid of quality scores by immunoSEQ, filtering differed. The method was immunoSEQ multiplex PCR; TCRdb's version includes in-frame clones alone and lacks a portion of them. That table supplies the V and J calls and clone size; D and trimming were determined from the DNA. This table has around 1.9 million clones, around 93% appearing once. Terminally differentiated effector memory CD45RA+ cells were left out of the naive CD8 fraction, which was CD45RO-negative and positively selected for CCR7. A note on this clone: The antigen remains undetermined.

This clonotype originated in a man in his late teens or twenties in good health. Some clones in this sample may be carry-over from other donors' samples. This rearrangement joins TRBV27 to TRBJ1-1; no definite D call. The sample taken for sequencing was naive CD8+ T cells from PBMCs. CDR3 sequence (DNA): TGTGCCAGCATCAAGAACACTGAAGCTTTCTTT. Its translation: CASIKNTEAFF.